A selection of T cell receptor beta chains follows, all from one sample in a study of blood T cell repertoires in COVID-19. Profiled with immunoSEQ multiplex PCR; TCRdb holds only in-frame clones, not every one. The sample lists about 330,000 clones, approximately 87% occurring once. Material for sequencing was PBMCs or T cells enriched from blood (not recorded which). These receptor sequences come from a woman aged 25 to 39 who had recovered from COVID-19. Both conserved end residues are part of each CDR3. The D gene is left open where the match is weak. A row's size may be missing; if present it is once, few, many or a size class.

NA	TRBD1	TRBV28	TRBJ2-7	CASSFAGDRGYEQYF	TGTGCCAGCAGTTTTGCCGGGGACAGGGGTTACGAGCAGTACTTC
NA	NA	TRBV11-2	TRBJ2-5	CASSLEGQGTTQYF	TGTGCCAGCAGCTTAGAGGGCCAGGGAACTACCCAGTACTTC
NA	NA	TRBV27	TRBJ2-5	CASSLRDNLYQETQYF	TGTGCCAGCAGTTTAAGGGACAACCTGTACCAAGAGACCCAGTACTTC
NA	NA	TRBV7-3	TRBJ2-7	CASSLESSYEQYF	TGTGCCAGCAGCCTAGAGAGCTCCTACGAGCAGTACTTC
NA	NA	TRBV4-3	TRBJ1-2	CASSQGPPGANYGYTF	TGCGCCAGCAGCCAAGGTCCGCCGGGTGCTAACTATGGCTACACCTTC
NA	TRBD1	TRBV11-2	TRBJ1-2	CASSFVPGQGTRYGYTF	TGTGCCAGCAGCTTCGTCCCGGGACAGGGCACTCGGTATGGCTACACCTTC
NA	TRBD2	TRBV4-2	TRBJ2-3	CASSQDERGLTTDTQYF	TGTGCCAGCAGCCAAGATGAGCGGGGGCTCACCACAGATACGCAGTATTTT
NA	TRBD1	TRBV7-8	TRBJ1-6	CASSSQTTGIFYNSPLHF	TGTGCCAGCAGCTCCCAAACGACAGGGATTTTTTATAATTCACCCCTCCACTTT
NA	NA	TRBV7-2	TRBJ1-5	CASSPPAGNGNQPQHF	TGTGCCAGCAGCCCGCCCGCAGGGAATGGCAATCAGCCCCAGCATTTT
NA	TRBD1	TRBV24-1	TRBJ1-2	CATSDTGQGASGYTF	TGTGCCACCAGTGATACCGGACAGGGGGCGTCTGGCTACACCTTC
NA	NA	TRBV10-2	TRBJ2-7	CASSEVWTGRGLEQYF	TGCGCCAGCAGTGAGGTATGGACAGGCCGGGGGCTCGAGCAGTACTTC
once	TRBD1	TRBV6-5	TRBJ1-4	CASSDRGVTNEKLFF	TGTGCCAGCAGCGACAGGGGTGTAACTAATGAAAAACTGTTTTTT
NA	NA	TRBV5-4	TRBJ1-3	CASSLDGGSGNTIYF	TGTGCCAGCAGCCTGGACGGAGGCTCTGGAAACACCATATATTTT
NA	NA	TRBV2	TRBJ1-2	CASVPGLSYGYTF	TGTGCCAGCGTGCCTGGGCTCTCCTATGGCTACACCTTC
NA	TRBD1	TRBV19	TRBJ1-5	CASIKTGGGNQPQHF	TGTGCCAGTATCAAGACAGGGGGCGGCAATCAGCCCCAGCATTTT
NA	NA	TRBV12-3/TRBV12-4	TRBJ1-2	CASTPSGGRGYTF	TGTGCCAGCACCCCGTCCGGGGGACGAGGCTACACCTTC
NA	NA	TRBV4-1	TRBJ1-4	CASSLRTGINEKLFF	TGCGCCAGCAGCCTGCGGACGGGAATTAATGAAAAACTGTTTTTT
NA	NA	TRBV4-3	TRBJ1-6	CASSQDPPEEANSPLHF	TGCGCCAGCAGCCAAGATCCCCCCGAGGAGGCTAATTCACCCCTCCACTTT
NA	NA	TRBV11-2	TRBJ2-3	CASSLGVEGPDTQYF	TGTGCCAGCAGCTTAGGCGTAGAGGGTCCAGATACGCAGTATTTT
NA	TRBD2	TRBV5-1	TRBJ2-1	CASSSFSGGALGEQFF	TGCGCCAGCAGCTCTTTTAGCGGGGGGGCCCTAGGTGAGCAGTTCTTC
NA	NA	TRBV5-1	TRBJ2-1	CASSLVTSGNEQFF	TGCGCCAGCAGCTTGGTAACAAGCGGCAATGAGCAGTTCTTC
NA	NA	TRBV27	TRBJ1-6	CAIARGRNSPLHF	TGTGCCATCGCCCGTGGGAGGAATTCACCCCTCCACTTT
NA	NA	TRBV18	TRBJ2-1	CASSLGLTSEEQFF	TGTGCCAGCTCCCTCGGACTAACGTCAGAGGAGCAGTTCTTC
NA	TRBD2	TRBV18	TRBJ2-2	CASSGTSGDYTGELFF	TGTGCCAGCTCTGGGACTAGCGGAGATTACACCGGGGAGCTGTTTTTT
NA	TRBD1	TRBV6-1	TRBJ1-2	CASSEARGGEGYGYTF	TGTGCCAGCAGTGAAGCAAGAGGGGGCGAGGGTTATGGCTACACCTTC
NA	TRBD1	TRBV7-7	TRBJ1-3	CASSPGTGSGNTIYF	TGTGCCAGCAGCCCAGGGACAGGCTCTGGAAACACCATATATTTT
NA	NA	TRBV2	TRBJ1-1	CASSEGRGAWTEAFF	TGTGCCAGCAGTGAGGGCCGGGGGGCTTGGACTGAAGCTTTCTTT
NA	TRBD1	TRBV5-4	TRBJ2-7	CASSLPGQGTNEQYF	TGTGCCAGCAGCCTCCCGGGACAGGGGACCAACGAGCAGTACTTC
NA	NA	TRBV10-3	TRBJ2-7	CAISAPGGSTSYEQYF	TGTGCCATCAGTGCCCCCGGAGGGAGCACATCCTACGAGCAGTACTTC
once	NA	TRBV9	TRBJ2-7	CASSPNSEGFYEQYF	TGTGCCAGCAGCCCGAATTCCGAGGGTTTCTACGAGCAGTACTTC
NA	NA	TRBV7-9	TRBJ2-5	CASSLEQTKETQYF	TGTGCCAGCAGCTTAGAACAGACGAAAGAGACCCAGTACTTC
NA	TRBD1	TRBV7-2	TRBJ1-3	CASSSRQGGTIYF	TGTGCCAGCAGCTCGCGACAGGGGGGCACCATATATTTT
once	NA	TRBV11-2	TRBJ2-2	CASSFRGSSSGTGELFF	TGTGCCAGCAGCTTCAGGGGGTCCAGTAGCGGCACCGGGGAGCTGTTTTTT
NA	TRBD1	TRBV19	TRBJ1-2	CAGGLTGNYGYTF	TGTGCCGGGGGATTGACAGGGAACTATGGCTACACCTTC
NA	NA	TRBV27	TRBJ2-3	CASSLVGGDTQYF	TGTGCCAGCAGTTTAGTCGGGGGAGATACGCAGTATTTT
NA	NA	TRBV24-1	TRBJ1-4	CATSEAGYEEKLFF	TGTGCCACCAGTGAGGCAGGCTATGAAGAAAAACTGTTTTTT
NA	TRBD1	TRBV6-5	TRBJ1-5	CASRLTGAGGQPQHF	TGTGCCAGCAGGTTGACAGGGGCCGGGGGACAGCCCCAGCATTTT
NA	NA	TRBV3-1/TRBV3-2	TRBJ1-3	CASSQAGQLPGNTIYF	TGTGCCAGCAGCCAGGCCGGACAGTTACCTGGAAACACCATATATTTT
NA	TRBD1	TRBV9	TRBJ2-3	CASSFRQGLTDTQYF	TGTGCCAGCAGCTTCCGACAGGGCCTCACAGATACGCAGTATTTT
NA	NA	TRBV3-1/TRBV3-2	TRBJ2-7	CASSQVAGTYEQYF	TGTGCCAGCAGCCAAGTTGCAGGAACCTACGAGCAGTACTTC
NA	TRBD1	TRBV7-8	TRBJ2-2	CASSLTRDRGRNGELFF	TGTGCCAGCAGCCTCACCCGGGACAGGGGGCGAAACGGGGAGCTGTTTTTT
NA	NA	TRBV28	TRBJ1-1	CASSLVLTRNTEAFF	TGTGCCAGCAGTTTGGTTCTTACCAGGAACACTGAAGCTTTCTTT
NA	TRBD1	TRBV6-5	TRBJ1-4	CASRRQGGEKLFF	TGTGCCAGCAGAAGACAGGGGGGTGAAAAACTGTTTTTT
NA	TRBD1	TRBV7-9	TRBJ2-5	CASSPWTGGGRETQYF	TGTGCCAGCAGCCCCTGGACAGGGGGAGGGAGAGAGACCCAGTACTTC
NA	NA	TRBV12-1	TRBJ1-5	CASSFARTGGADRSNQPQHF	TGTGCCAGCAGCTTTGCGCGAACAGGGGGCGCAGATCGGAGCAATCAGCCCCAGCATTTT
NA	TRBD2	TRBV28	TRBJ2-1	CASSRTSGGAYNEQFF	TGTGCCAGCAGCCGGACTAGCGGGGGGGCCTACAATGAGCAGTTCTTC
NA	NA	TRBV5-8	TRBJ1-2	CASSFGYLYGYTF	TGTGCCAGCAGCTTCGGTTACCTCTATGGCTACACCTTC
NA	NA	TRBV7-9	TRBJ2-5	CASSPETPPETQYF	TGTGCCAGCAGCCCAGAGACACCCCCAGAGACCCAGTACTTC
once	NA	TRBV5-5	TRBJ2-5	CASSLAAPVETQYF	TGTGCCAGCAGCTTGGCCGCCCCGGTGGAGACCCAGTACTTC
NA	NA	TRBV10-1	TRBJ2-1	CASSMLGIPEYNEQFF	TGCGCCAGCAGTATGCTCGGGATACCGGAGTACAATGAGCAGTTCTTC
once	TRBD1	TRBV19	TRBJ1-1	CASSIGPGQGRNTEAFF	TGTGCCAGTAGTATCGGGCCGGGACAGGGGAGGAACACTGAAGCTTTCTTT
NA	NA	TRBV30	TRBJ1-1	CAWSVRGNWAEAFF	TGTGCCTGGAGTGTACGGGGAAATTGGGCTGAAGCTTTCTTT
NA	NA	TRBV9	TRBJ2-3	CASSVGGRTDTQYF	TGTGCCAGCAGCGTAGGGGGCCGCACAGATACGCAGTATTTT
NA	TRBD1	TRBV5-6	TRBJ2-4	CASSLRDSRGKNIQYF	TGTGCCAGCAGCTTGCGGGACAGCAGAGGCAAAAACATTCAGTACTTC
NA	TRBD1	TRBV4-1	TRBJ1-1	CASGRNRGSTEAFF	TGCGCCAGCGGACGTAACAGGGGGAGCACTGAAGCTTTCTTT
NA	NA	TRBV25-1	TRBJ1-1	CASRDGEFEAFF	TGTGCCAGCAGGGACGGGGAATTTGAAGCTTTCTTT
NA	NA	TRBV15	TRBJ1-1	CATSRAGGTEAFF	TGTGCCACCAGCAGAGCGGGTGGAACTGAAGCTTTCTTT
once	TRBD2	TRBV11-1	TRBJ2-1	CASSPRGSGVGDEQFF	TGTGCCAGCAGCCCCCGTGGTAGCGGGGTTGGAGATGAGCAGTTCTTC